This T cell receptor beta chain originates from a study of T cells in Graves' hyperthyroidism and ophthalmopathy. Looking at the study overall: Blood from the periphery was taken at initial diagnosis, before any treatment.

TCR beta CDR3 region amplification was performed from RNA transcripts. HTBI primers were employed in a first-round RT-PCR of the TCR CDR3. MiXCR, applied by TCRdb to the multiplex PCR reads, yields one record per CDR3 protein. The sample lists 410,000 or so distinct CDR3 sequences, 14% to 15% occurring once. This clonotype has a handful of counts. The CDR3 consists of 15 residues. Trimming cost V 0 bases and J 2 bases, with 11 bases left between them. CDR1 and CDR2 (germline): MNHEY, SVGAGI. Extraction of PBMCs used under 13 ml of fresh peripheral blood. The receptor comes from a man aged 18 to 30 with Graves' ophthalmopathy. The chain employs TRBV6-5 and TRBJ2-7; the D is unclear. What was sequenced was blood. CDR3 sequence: CASSYSESDTYEQYF. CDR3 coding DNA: TGTGCCAGCAGTTACTCAGAGTCAGACACCTACGAGCAGTACTTC.